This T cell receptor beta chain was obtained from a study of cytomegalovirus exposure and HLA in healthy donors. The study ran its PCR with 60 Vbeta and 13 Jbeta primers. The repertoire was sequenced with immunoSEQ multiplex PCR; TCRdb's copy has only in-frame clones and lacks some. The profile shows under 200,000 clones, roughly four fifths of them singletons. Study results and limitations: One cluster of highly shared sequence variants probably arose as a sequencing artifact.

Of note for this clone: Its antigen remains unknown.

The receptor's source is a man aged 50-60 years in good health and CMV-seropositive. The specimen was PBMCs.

The CDR3 nucleotides are TGTGCCAGCAGTGAATTGGCAGGGAGAAACACCATATATTTT. This translates into CASSELAGRNTIYF. V gene TRBV25-1 combines with J gene TRBJ1-3; TRBD1 is a possible D gene (5 bases). Trimming took off 1 base at V and 5 bases at J, with 9 bases between the two ends. Germline V gene sequence: CDR1 MGHDK, CDR2 SYGVNS. The CDR3 runs to 14 residues.